The present entry profiles one T cell receptor beta chain with its context. Its antigen is unidentified. The entry originates in a study of cytomegalovirus exposure and HLA in healthy donors. PCR was performed using 60 Vbeta and 13 Jbeta primers. Original data processing: A later analysis counted 65 million to 95 million unique TCR beta chains, some 10 million shared. TCRdb's copy holds only in-frame clones and misses some; the assay was immunoSEQ multiplex PCR. V and J calls and clone size are as listed in that table; D and trimming were resolved from the DNA. The sample has approximately 180,000 clones, around nine tenths seen once. All the people who gave samples were healthy bone marrow donors. The CDR3 runs 15 residues. In germline, CDR1 is MNHEY, CDR2 SMNVEV (reference sequence). V trimming: 7 bases; J trimming: 2 bases; junction bases outside the gene matches: 9. General study findings and limits: In an earlier analysis, productive rearrangement rates for most beta V segments clustered near 87% or 30%. Whilst most TCR sequences proved rare, a subset of public TCRs occurred across many donors.

Sample: PBMCs. The source is a woman aged 18-29 years in good health and CMV-seronegative. V is TRBV27 and J is TRBJ2-7; the match to TRBD1 covers 9 bases. CDR3 sequence reads: CASTPFGQGPYEQYF. Written as DNA, the CDR3 is TGTGCCAGCACTCCTTTCGGACAGGGGCCCTACGAGCAGTACTTC.